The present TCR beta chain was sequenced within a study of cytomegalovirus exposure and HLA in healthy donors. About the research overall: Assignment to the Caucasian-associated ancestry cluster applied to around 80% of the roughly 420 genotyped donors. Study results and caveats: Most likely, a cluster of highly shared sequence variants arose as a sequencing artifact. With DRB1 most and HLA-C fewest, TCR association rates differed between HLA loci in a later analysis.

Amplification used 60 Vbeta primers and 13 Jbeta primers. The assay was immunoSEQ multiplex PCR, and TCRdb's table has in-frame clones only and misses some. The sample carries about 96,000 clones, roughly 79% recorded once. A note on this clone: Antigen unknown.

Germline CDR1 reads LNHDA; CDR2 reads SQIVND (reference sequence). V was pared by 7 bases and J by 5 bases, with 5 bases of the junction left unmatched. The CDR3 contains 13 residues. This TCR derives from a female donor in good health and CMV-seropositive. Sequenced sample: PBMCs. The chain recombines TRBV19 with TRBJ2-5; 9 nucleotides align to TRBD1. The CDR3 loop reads CASNSTGGETQYF. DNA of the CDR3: TGTGCCAGTAATTCCACAGGGGGCGAGACCCAGTACTTC. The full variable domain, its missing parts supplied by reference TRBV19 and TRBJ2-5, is DGGITQSPKYLFRKEGQNVTLSCEQNLNHDAMYWYRQDPGQGLRLIYYSQIVNDFQKGDIAEGYSVSREKKESFPLTVTSAQKNPTAFYLCASNSTGGETQYFGPGTRLLVL.